One sample yielded the 32 T cell receptor beta chains listed below, sequenced in a study of T cells in Graves' hyperthyroidism and ophthalmopathy. TCR beta CDR3 regions were amplified from RNA. Initially, a first-round RT-PCR of the TCR CDR3 employed the HTBI primer set. TCRdb reanalysed the multiplex PCR reads using MiXCR and keeps one entry per CDR3 protein. The sample carries over 500,000 distinct CDR3 sequences, under 20% recorded once. Sequenced material: blood. The receptors here all came from a woman between 18 and 29 years old with Graves' ophthalmopathy.

This clonotype was seen a few times. The V gene is TRBV27, the J gene TRBJ2-7; the D is unclear. Deletions cut 9 bases from V and 2 bases from J, with 14 bases between. CDR3 length: 13 residues. Germline V gene data show CDR1 as MNHEY and CDR2 as SMNVEV (reference sequence). In DNA form, the CDR3 reads TGTGCCAGTTTTGACTTCCTCACCTACGAGCAGTACTTC. Translation gives CASFDFLTYEQYF.

This clonotype was seen more than once but under ten times. The chain carries TRBV27 and TRBJ2-2; TRBD2 matches 11 bases. CDR1 is MNHEY and CDR2 is SMNVEV in the germline V gene (reference sequence). This CDR3 spans 17 amino acids. After removal of 4 bases from V and 4 bases from J, the junction contained 8 bases not matched to a gene. CDR3 in amino acids: CASSSLAGGPGTGELFF. The CDR3 nucleotides read TGTGCCAGCAGTTCCTTAGCGGGAGGGCCGGGCACCGGGGAGCTGTTTTTT.

The table lists this clonotype with many counts. The J gene is TRBJ2-1, the V gene TRBV27; 9 nucleotides line up with TRBD1. The germline CDR1 and CDR2 sequences are MNHEY and SMNVEV (reference sequence). The V and J ends lost 5 bases and 6 bases, in that order; junction bases with no gene match: 5. CDR3 length: 14 amino acids. The CDR3 loop reads CASSVDRGTNEQFF. The CDR3 nucleotides read TGTGCCAGCAGTGTCGACAGGGGGACCAATGAGCAGTTCTTC.

The V gene is TRBV7-6, the J gene TRBJ1-1; a possible D gene is TRBD1 (6 bases). This CDR3 contains 14 residues. Germline V gene lookup returns CDR1 SGHVS and CDR2 FNYEAQ. V dropped 5 bases and J dropped 4 bases, with 14 bases sitting between them. The CDR3 sequence: CASSQGTKITEAFF. In DNA, the CDR3 is TGTGCCAGCAGCCAAGGGACAAAAATCACTGAAGCTTTCTTT.

This clonotype was observed many times. The chain uses TRBV3-1 and TRBJ2-5, with a possible D match to TRBD1 (6 bases). CDR1 and CDR2 (germline): LGHDT, YNNKEL (reference sequence). V was trimmed by 0 bases and J by 5 bases, leaving 10 bases between them. This CDR3 comprises 14 residues. The CDR3 DNA follows: TGTGCCAGCAGCCAAGAGCAGGGGAAGGAGACCCAGTACTTC. It encodes CASSQEQGKETQYF.

This clonotype was recorded at least ten times. The genes are TRBV28 and TRBJ2-2; D not resolved. V lost 3 bases, J lost 1 base, and 3 bases lay in between. Germline CDR1 MDHEN, CDR2 SYDVKM. The CDR3 runs to 13 residues. CDR3: CASSFGNTGELFF. The CDR3 DNA follows: TGTGCCAGCAGTTTCGGGAACACCGGGGAGCTGTTTTTT.

In this sample, this clonotype turned up many times. CDR3 nucleotide sequence: TGTGCCAGCAGTTTCACCCCCGGACTAGCGGGAAGATACGAGCAGTACTTC. Translated, it gives CASSFTPGLAGRYEQYF. This chain joins TRBV28 and TRBJ2-7; 12 bases are shared with TRBD2. Per the germline V gene, CDR1 is MDHEN and CDR2 is SYDVKM. V dropped 3 bases and J dropped 4; count of bases not matched to a gene: 10. The CDR3 covers 17 residues.

The table lists this clonotype with many counts. This rearrangement joins TRBV7-8 to TRBJ1-6; the match to TRBD1 covers 8 bases. The CDR3 length is 15 residues. Germline V lookup: CDR1 SGHVS, CDR2 FQNEAQ. The V and J ends lost 3 bases and 7 bases, in that order; junction bases with no gene match: 5. The CDR3 loop is CASSLRTGGNSPLHF. CDR3 DNA: TGTGCCAGCAGCTTGCGAACAGGGGGAAATTCACCCCTCCACTTT.

The chain employs TRBV25-1 and TRBJ2-7, with a possible D match to TRBD1 (5 bases). Trimming took 3 bases from V and 1 from J, leaving 16 bases between them. The germline gives CDR1 MGHDK, CDR2 SYGVNS. This CDR3 contains 16 residues. The CDR3 nucleotides are TGTGCCAGCAGTGAGAGCTGGTCAGGGAATTCCTACGAGCAGTACTTC. Protein sequence: CASSESWSGNSYEQYF.

This clonotype was seen more than once but under ten times. This chain uses TRBV19 with TRBJ2-7; no clear D gene. Trimming cost V 4 bases and J 3 bases, with 13 bases left between them. The CDR3 covers 14 residues. Germline V gene data show CDR1 as LNHDA and CDR2 as SQIVND (reference sequence). CDR3 sequence (DNA): TGTGCCAGTAGTACCAGTTCTAGTCTCTACGAGCAGTACTTC. This codes for CASSTSSSLYEQYF.

This clonotype came up many times. V usage is TRBV30 and J usage is TRBJ1-5; 9 bases map to TRBD1. The V gene end was trimmed by 6 bases and the J gene end by 7 bases; junction bases not matched to a gene: 7. The germline gives CDR1 GTSNPN, CDR2 SVGIG (reference sequence). This CDR3 is built from 13 residues. The CDR3 sequence: CACSGTGLQPQHF. The CDR3 bases are TGTGCCTGTTCCGGGACAGGGCTACAGCCCCAGCATTTT.

This clonotype occurred a few times. This chain links TRBV9 with TRBJ2-5; D ambiguous. The V gene's germline CDR1 is SGDLS and CDR2 YYNGEE. The CDR3 has 15 amino acids. Trimming stripped 0 bases from V and 2 bases from J, with 11 bases between. For the CDR3, the DNA is TGTGCCAGCAGCGTAGTGTCTTCCGCACAAGAGACCCAGTACTTC. Protein sequence: CASSVVSSAQETQYF.

In its sample, this clonotype was seen many times. The chain has TRBV20-1 and TRBJ2-3; D might be TRBD1 or TRBD2, each matching 5 bases. Germline loops: CDR1 DFQATT, CDR2 SNEGSKA (reference sequence). The V gene lost 0 bases and the J gene lost 0 bases, with 10 bases spanning the gap. CDR3 length equals 15 residues. The CDR3 region is CSAREGRASTDTQYF. Written as DNA, the CDR3 is TGCAGTGCTAGAGAGGGACGGGCTAGCACAGATACGCAGTATTTT.

This clonotype occurred many times. The chain couples TRBV20-1 to TRBJ1-5; D gene ambiguous. CDR3 length: 13 residues. The V gene's germline CDR1 is DFQATT and CDR2 SNEGSKA (reference sequence). Trimming stripped 3 bases from V and 5 bases from J, with 11 bases between. The CDR3 protein is CSARGGDYQPQHF. CDR3 in DNA: TGCAGTGCTAGGGGCGGGGATTATCAGCCCCAGCATTTT.

This clonotype occurred many times. The V and J genes are TRBV7-3 and TRBJ2-1; D is possibly TRBD1 (5 bases). The CDR3 runs 15 residues. The V and J ends lost 5 bases and 4 bases respectively, with 15 bases between them. Germline V gene lookup returns CDR1 SGHTA and CDR2 FQGTGA. The CDR3 DNA reads TGTGCCAGCAGCCCCGACAGCCAACGATACAATGAGCAGTTCTTC. As protein: CASSPDSQRYNEQFF.

This clonotype was counted at least ten times. The chain is built from TRBV6-2 or TRBV6-3 and TRBJ1-1; no clear D gene. V shed 7 bases and J shed 2 bases, with 32 bases lying between them. The CDR3 is 20 amino acids. From germline, CDR1 is MNHEY and CDR2 SVGEGT. The CDR3 nucleotides read TGTGCCAGCACAACAAGCTTGTCTTGGGCAGCCGAACCTATCAACACTGAAGCTTTCTTT. This sequence encodes CASTTSLSWAAEPINTEAFF.

This clonotype was recorded a few times. The rearrangement uses TRBV7-6 and TRBJ2-3; 8 bases align to TRBD2. The germline CDR1 and CDR2 sequences are SGHVS and FNYEAQ. Trimming at V came to 2 bases and at J to 5 bases, leaving 6 bases not matched to a gene. This CDR3 comprises 15 residues. CDR3 amino acids: CASSLTGGPVDTQYF. DNA for the CDR3: TGTGCCAGCAGCTTAACGGGAGGGCCGGTAGATACGCAGTATTTT.

This clonotype appeared many times. This sequence joins TRBV27 and TRBJ2-7; TRBD2 might be the D (5 bases). Germline CDR1 and CDR2: MNHEY and SMNVEV (reference sequence). V gave up 6 bases and J gave up 2 bases, with 17 bases separating them. The CDR3 is 15 amino acids. CDR3 in amino acids: CASSHLEGAAYEQYF. The CDR3 nucleotides are TGTGCCAGCAGCCATCTAGAGGGAGCAGCCTACGAGCAGTACTTC.

The table lists this clonotype with many counts. V and J are TRBV27 and TRBJ1-5; the D is unclear. Trimming took off 2 bases at V and 0 bases at J, with 5 bases between the two ends. Germline CDR1 is MNHEY and CDR2 is SMNVEV (reference sequence). There are 14 residues in the CDR3. This CDR3 reads CASSLKHSNQPQHF. CDR3 DNA sequence: TGTGCCAGCAGTTTAAAACATAGCAATCAGCCCCAGCATTTT.

This clonotype was counted only a few times. The rearrangement joins TRBV3-1 to TRBJ2-7; the D is unclear. From germline, CDR1 is LGHDT and CDR2 YNNKEL (reference sequence). Trimming pared 0 bases from V and 7 bases from J, leaving 13 bases between. The CDR3 is 14 amino acids. CDR3 residues: CASSQDGVRGEQYF. The CDR3 DNA sequence: TGTGCCAGCAGCCAAGATGGGGTTCGTGGAGAGCAGTACTTC.

The chain couples TRBV30 to TRBJ1-1; D may be TRBD1 (5 bases). This CDR3 has 15 residues. The V gene lost 0 bases and the J gene lost 1 base, with 12 bases spanning the gap. Germline values: CDR1 GTSNPN, CDR2 SVGIG (reference sequence). Here the CDR3 reads CAWSVRGGGNTEAFF. CDR3 nucleotides: TGTGCCTGGAGTGTGCGGGGGGGAGGGAACACTGAAGCTTTCTTT. Based on the CDR3 plus reference TRBV30 and TRBJ1-1, the full variable domain is SQTIHQWPATLVQPVGSPLSLECTVEGTSNPNLYWYRQAAGRGLQLLFYSVGIGQISSEVPQNLSASRPQDRQFILSSKKLLLSDSGFYLCAWSVRGGGNTEAFFGQGTRLTVV.

V usage is TRBV29-1 and J usage is TRBJ2-1, with a possible D match to TRBD1 (5 bases). Between the trimmed V and J ends, which lost 4 bases and 7 bases, there was a span of 17 bases. Per the germline V gene, CDR1 is SQVTM and CDR2 is ANQGSEA. The CDR3 spans 14 residues. The CDR3 DNA sequence: TGCAGCGTTGCAGGTGTGCAGGGTGCTAATGAGCAGTTCTTC. Translation gives CSVAGVQGANEQFF.

Of note for this clonotype: A read error is possible here, since a much larger clone lies one base away. V is TRBV7-8 and J is TRBJ2-5, with D possibly being TRBD2 (6 bases). The CDR3 length is 14 residues. V lost 4 bases and J lost 2, with 11 bases in between. The germline V gene encodes CDR1 SGHVS and CDR2 FQNEAQ. CDR3 nucleotide sequence: TGTGCCAGCAGCTCCCGGGACTTACAAGAGACCCAGTACTTC. Translation: CASSSRDLQETQYF. The full variable domain, its missing parts supplied by reference TRBV7-8 and TRBJ2-5, is GAGVSQSPRYKVAKRGQDVALRCDPISGHVSLFWYQQALGQGPEFLTYFQNEAQLDKSGLPSDRFFAERPEGSVSTLKIQRTQQEDSAVYLCASSSRDLQETQYFGPGTRLLVL.

In this sample, this clonotype turned up many times. The V and J genes are TRBV28 and TRBJ1-3, with D maybe TRBD1 (5 bases). The CDR3 runs 16 residues. V was trimmed by 7 bases and J by 0 bases, leaving 16 bases between them. Germline V gene data show CDR1 as MDHEN and CDR2 as SYDVKM. CDR3 coding DNA: TGTGCCAGCAAGGGAGCAGGGACGATCTCTGGAAACACCATATATTTT. Translated, it gives CASKGAGTISGNTIYF.

The rearrangement joins TRBV28 to TRBJ2-6, with D uncertain. This CDR3 has 15 amino acids. CDR1 and CDR2 (germline): MDHEN, SYDVKM. V gave up 2 bases and J gave up 0 bases, with 5 bases separating them. The CDR3 DNA is TGTGCCAGCAGTTTAGTGGGCTCTGGGGCCAACGTCCTGACTTTC. This translates into CASSLVGSGANVLTF.

In its sample, this clonotype was seen many times. V gene TRBV7-9 combines with J gene TRBJ1-1; no clear D. In germline, CDR1 is SEHNR, CDR2 FQNEAQ (reference sequence). Between the trimmed V and J ends, which lost 1 base and 7 bases, there was a span of 7 bases. The CDR3 loop spans 12 amino acids. CDR3 residues: CASSLGPVEAFF. The DNA of the CDR3 is TGTGCCAGCAGCTTAGGTCCAGTTGAAGCTTTCTTT.

This chain uses TRBV2 with TRBJ2-1, with TRBD2 matching over 14 bases. V dropped 6 bases and J dropped 6; count of bases not matched to a gene: 7. CDR1 and CDR2 (germline): SNHLY, FYNNEI. The length of the CDR3 is 16 residues. This CDR3 is CASRRGGTSGSNEQFF. CDR3 nucleotides: TGTGCCAGCAGACGAGGAGGGACTAGCGGGAGCAATGAGCAGTTCTTC.

This clonotype was found many times. The rearrangement uses TRBV28 and TRBJ2-3, with a weak D call TRBD2 (6 bases). V lost 2 bases to trimming and J lost 2 bases, with 11 bases between them. The CDR3 loop spans 15 amino acids. CDR1 MDHEN and CDR2 SYDVKM come from the germline V gene. The CDR3 DNA follows: TGTGCCAGCAGTTTAGTAGCGGACCTCACAGATACGCAGTATTTT. Amino acid sequence: CASSLVADLTDTQYF.

This clonotype occurred a few times. The genes are TRBV5-6 and TRBJ2-7; D is unresolved. The CDR3 covers 15 residues. Germline CDR1 is SGHDT and CDR2 is YYEEEE. The ends were cut back, 2 bases at V and 1 base at J, with 13 bases in the middle. The CDR3 region has the DNA TGTGCCAGCAGCTTAGGCACCCTAACATCCTACGAGCAGTACTTC. It specifies CASSLGTLTSYEQYF.

This clonotype was seen at least ten times. The rearrangement uses TRBV3-1 and TRBJ1-1; 7 nucleotides align to TRBD1. Per germline, CDR1 LGHDT and CDR2 YNNKEL (reference sequence). CDR3 size: 14 residues. The ends lost 4 bases at V and 0 bases at J; junction bases unmatched: 2. CDR3 loop: CASSRDSLNTEAFF. CDR3 DNA sequence: TGTGCCAGCAGCCGGGACAGCCTGAACACTGAAGCTTTCTTT.

This clonotype was detected many times. This sequence joins TRBV12-3 or TRBV12-4 and TRBJ2-3; D is undetermined. This CDR3 has 13 residues. V was shortened by 6 bases and J by 5 bases, with 12 bases between the two germline ends. The CDR3 DNA reads as TGTGCCAGCAGCCGATCTCAACGAGATACGCAGTATTTT. This gives the protein CASSRSQRDTQYF.

The J gene is TRBJ2-1, the V gene TRBV7-6; 8 bases match TRBD2. With 1 base clipped from V and 9 bases from J, the junction kept 8 bases outside the gene matches. The CDR3 contains 15 residues. CDR1 and CDR2 from the germline V gene are SGHVS and FNYEAQ. CDR3 sequence reads: CASSLETSGAIEQFF. The CDR3 bases are TGTGCCAGCAGCTTAGAAACTAGCGGAGCCATTGAGCAGTTCTTC.